Below, 16 T cell receptor beta chains from the same sample are listed, as sequenced in a study of cytomegalovirus exposure and HLA in healthy donors. It was with 60 Vbeta and 13 Jbeta primers that the PCR ran. Some clones are missing from TCRdb's copy, which holds only in-frame ones; the method was immunoSEQ multiplex PCR. The top ten clones hold about 4.7% of a sample with about 65,000 clones, around four fifths of them seen once. The sample taken for sequencing was PBMCs. The receptors were sampled from a woman aged 30 to 39 in good health and CMV-seronegative.

The chain combines TRBV27 with TRBJ1-1; maybe TRBD1 (5 bases). Looked up from germline, CDR1 is MNHEY and CDR2 is SMNVEV (reference sequence). V lost 2 bases and J lost 8, with 9 bases in between. The CDR3 is 12 amino acids. The CDR3 sequence is CASSLAGSEAFF. CDR3 in DNA: TGTGCCAGCAGTTTAGCAGGGTCCGAAGCTTTCTTT.

The rearrangement uses TRBV4-1 and TRBJ1-1; 9 positions match TRBD1. Germline loops: CDR1 MGHRA, CDR2 YSYEKL. This CDR3 is built from 13 residues. Losses at the gene ends were 4 bases for V and 7 bases for J; bases not matched to a gene: 4. CDR3 sequence: CASSLTGGYEAFF. CDR3 DNA sequence: TGCGCCAGCAGCCTAACAGGGGGCTATGAAGCTTTCTTT.

This chain joins TRBV30 and TRBJ1-4; the D is unclear. Germline CDR1 and CDR2: GTSNPN and SVGIG (reference sequence). V was shortened by 3 bases and J by 4 bases, with 6 bases between the two germline ends. The CDR3 loop spans 12 amino acids. The CDR3 here is CAWRSDNEKLFF. CDR3 sequence (DNA): TGTGCCTGGAGAAGCGATAATGAAAAACTGTTTTTT.

V is TRBV10-1 and J is TRBJ2-7; D is possibly TRBD1 (6 bases). The CDR3 spans 15 residues. Trimming shortened V by 8 bases and J by 1 base, and 18 bases separated the two germline ends. The germline gives CDR1 WNHNN, CDR2 SYGVQD (reference sequence). CDR3 region: CASGPRLRGSYEQYF. CDR3 nucleotides: TGCGCCAGCGGTCCCCGGCTCAGGGGTTCCTACGAGCAGTACTTC.

The genes are TRBV29-1 and TRBJ1-1; 11 bases are a match to TRBD1. Germline V gene sequence: CDR1 SQVTM, CDR2 ANQGSEA. The CDR3 consists of 16 residues. The V segment lost 0 bases and the J segment 3 bases; nucleotides outside the gene matches: 6. The CDR3 protein is CSVEDRDRGGHTEAFF. Written as DNA, the CDR3 is TGCAGCGTTGAAGATCGGGACAGGGGGGGACACACTGAAGCTTTCTTT.

The CDR3 nucleotides are TGTGCCAGCAGTTCGCGACAGCGGAACACTGAAGCTTTCTTT. Its translation is CASSSRQRNTEAFF. The chain is built from TRBV6-5 and TRBJ1-1; D is perhaps TRBD1 (5 bases). This CDR3 is 14 amino acids long. Germline CDR1 is MNHEY and CDR2 is SVGAGI. V gave up 4 bases and J gave up 1 base, with 10 bases separating them.

The chain joins TRBV7-2 to TRBJ2-1, with TRBD2 identical over 14 bases. Losses at the gene ends were 1 base for V and 5 bases for J; bases not matched to a gene: 1. This CDR3 is built from 16 residues. Per the germline V gene, CDR1 is SGHTA and CDR2 is FQGNSA. The CDR3 loop reads CASSLGGLAGDNEQFF. DNA for the CDR3: TGTGCCAGCAGCTTAGGGGGACTAGCGGGAGACAATGAGCAGTTCTTC.

V is TRBV7-3 and J is TRBJ2-1; TRBD2 might be the D (5 bases). The CDR3 has 14 amino acids. Trimming took 2 bases from V and 8 from J, leaving 13 bases between them. Germline V gives CDR1 SGHTA, CDR2 FQGTGA. The CDR3 DNA is TGTGCCAGCAGCTTAGAGGGTATTCCGGATGAGCAGTTCTTC. Translated, it gives CASSLEGIPDEQFF.

The chain combines TRBV5-4 with TRBJ2-3; D remains ambiguous. Germline CDR1 SGHNT, CDR2 YYREEE (reference sequence). V was trimmed by 0 bases and J by 1 base, leaving 6 bases between them. This CDR3 spans 14 amino acids. The CDR3 region is CASSLESGTDTQYF. CDR3 sequence (DNA): TGTGCCAGCAGCTTGGAGAGCGGCACAGATACGCAGTATTTT.

The rearrangement links TRBV6-5 to TRBJ1-6; no clear D. CDR3 size: 15 residues. The germline V and J ends were trimmed by 0 bases and 12 bases, with 15 bases remaining between them. From germline, CDR1 is MNHEY and CDR2 SVGAGI. DNA for the CDR3: TGTGCCAGCAGTTACTCGCGGGGATCCGCAAAACCCCTCCACTTT. It is translated as CASSYSRGSAKPLHF.

This chain joins TRBV7-9 and TRBJ2-1; 11 bases map to TRBD2. The CDR3 spans 15 residues. The V gene's germline CDR1 is SEHNR and CDR2 FQNEAQ (reference sequence). With V trimmed by 6 bases and J by 8 bases, 9 bases remained unmatched. CDR3 coding DNA: TGTGCCAGCAGGAGACTAGCGGGGAGCCAGGATGAGCAGTTCTTC. Protein: CASRRLAGSQDEQFF. Full variable domain (remainder filled in from reference TRBV7-9 and TRBJ2-1): DTGVSQNPRHKITKRGQNVTFRCDPISEHNRLYWYRQTLGQGPEFLTYFQNEAQLEKSRLLSDRFSAERPKGSFSTLEIQRTEQGDSAMYLCASRRLAGSQDEQFFGPGTRLTVL.

Only one count was recorded for this clone. The chain links TRBV2 to TRBJ2-5, with 8 bases matching TRBD1. Germline V gene data show CDR1 as SNHLY and CDR2 as FYNNEI. The CDR3 has 15 amino acids. V gave up 6 bases and J gave up 2 bases; unmatched junction bases: 8. CDR3 nucleotide sequence: TGTGCCAGCAGCCGGGACAGGTCTAATCAAGAGACCCAGTACTTC. It codes for CASSRDRSNQETQYF.

This clone appeared a few times. The CDR3 DNA follows: TGTGCCTGGACCGCGTCGGGGGTAGGCATTCAGTACTTC. The encoded protein is CAWTASGVGIQYF. The chain carries TRBV30 and TRBJ2-4, with D possibly matching TRBD2 (6 bases). The germline V and J ends were trimmed by 4 bases and 9 bases, with 16 bases remaining between them. Germline CDR1 GTSNPN, CDR2 SVGIG (reference sequence). The CDR3 runs to 13 residues.

In its sample, this clone was seen once. This chain uses TRBV18 with TRBJ1-4; tentative D call: TRBD1 (5 bases). Deletions cut 8 bases from V and 5 bases from J, with 12 bases between. The germline CDR1 and CDR2 sequences are KGHSH and LQKENI. The CDR3 sequence is 13 residues long. The CDR3 loop is CASHPRQNEKLFF. In DNA form, the CDR3 reads TGTGCCAGCCACCCTCGACAGAATGAAAAACTGTTTTTT. Full variable domain (missing parts from reference TRBV18 and TRBJ1-4): NAGVMQNPRHLVRRRGQEARLRCSPMKGHSHVYWYRQLPEEGLKFMVYLQKENIIDESGMPKERFSAEFPKEGPSILRIQQVVRGDSAAYFCASHPRQNEKLFFGSGTQLSVL.

The chain joins TRBV11-2 to TRBJ1-2; 8 bases align to TRBD1. J gave up 1 base and V 2 bases, and 9 bases lay outside the gene matches. Germline-derived CDR1 and CDR2 are SGHAT and FQNNGV. The CDR3 is 17 residues long. The CDR3 DNA reads as TGTGCCAGCAGCTTACTTTATGACGGACAGGGTAACTATGGCTACACCTTC. As protein: CASSLLYDGQGNYGYTF.

The CDR3 DNA reads as TGTGCCTGGATTGGGGCCGGCTACGAGCAGTACTTC. Amino acids: CAWIGAGYEQYF. The V call is TRBV30, the J call TRBJ2-7, with D possibly being TRBD1 (5 bases). The germline V gene encodes CDR1 GTSNPN and CDR2 SVGIG (reference sequence). There are 12 residues in the CDR3. V was clipped by 4 bases and J by 3 bases, with 10 bases between them.